A single sample is the source of the 19 T cell receptor beta chains below, sequenced in a study of cytomegalovirus exposure and HLA in healthy donors. The PCR had 60 Vbeta and 13 Jbeta primers. This table comes from immunoSEQ multiplex PCR, and its TCRdb copy is limited to in-frame clones, with some not included. The data show 130,000 or so clones, with around 73% seen just once and about 1.3% held by the top ten. The sequencing sample was made of PBMCs. The receptor source for this set is a man aged 45-65 years in good health and CMV-seronegative.

The CDR3 coding sequence is TGTGCCAGCAGTTTAAACGATCCGGGACAGACAACCTACGAGCAGTACTTC. It specifies CASSLNDPGQTTYEQYF. The V call is TRBV28, the J call TRBJ2-7; the match to TRBD1 covers 7 bases. Trimming cost V 2 bases and J 2 bases; bases outside gene matches: 12. The CDR3 has 17 amino acids. Germline V gene data show CDR1 as MDHEN and CDR2 as SYDVKM. Variable domain in full (rest from reference TRBV28 and TRBJ2-7): DVKVTQSSRYLVKRTGEKVFLECVQDMDHENMFWYRQDPGLGLRLIYFSYDVKMKEKGDIPEGYSVSREKKERFSLILESASTNQTSMYLCASSLNDPGQTTYEQYFGPGTRLTVT.

V usage is TRBV19 and J usage is TRBJ2-7, with 9 positions matching TRBD1. The germline CDR1 and CDR2 sequences are LNHDA and SQIVND (reference sequence). The V segment lost 7 bases and the J segment 4 bases; nucleotides outside the gene matches: 11. This CDR3 spans 15 amino acids. CDR3 nucleotides: TGTGCCAGTAAACAGACCGGGACAGGGCGGTACGAGCAGTACTTC. Protein: CASKQTGTGRYEQYF.

This clone was recorded a few times. CDR3 sequence reads: CASSDAGVRQPQHF. CDR3 coding DNA: TGTGCCAGCAGTGACGCAGGGGTTAGACAGCCCCAGCATTTT. This rearrangement joins TRBV2 to TRBJ1-5; tentative D call: TRBD1 (6 bases). Germline assignment: CDR1 SNHLY and CDR2 FYNNEI. V was clipped by 3 bases and J by 7 bases, with 13 bases between them. The CDR3 contains 14 residues.

The gene calls are TRBV9 and TRBJ1-1; TRBD1 matches at 7 bases. This CDR3 region has 15 residues. V was pared by 3 bases and J by 1 base, with 6 bases of the junction left unmatched. Per germline, CDR1 SGDLS and CDR2 YYNGEE. The CDR3 here is CASSALGTENTEAFF. The DNA for the CDR3 is TGTGCCAGCAGCGCCCTCGGGACAGAGAACACTGAAGCTTTCTTT.

This clone was seen a handful of times. The V call is TRBV27, the J call TRBJ1-4; D might be TRBD1 (6 bases). The germline V gene encodes CDR1 MNHEY and CDR2 SMNVEV (reference sequence). The V end lost 4 bases, the J end lost 3 bases, and 15 bases lay between the germline ends. CDR3 size: 16 residues. For the CDR3, the DNA is TGTGCCAGCAGTTCCCCATCCCAGGGGTCTAATGAAAAACTGTTTTTT. It encodes CASSSPSQGSNEKLFF.

J is TRBJ1-5 and V is TRBV19, with a possible D match to TRBD1 (5 bases). With 7 bases removed from V and 6 bases from J, the gap between germline ends came to 16 bases. The length of the CDR3 is 14 residues. Germline V gene data show CDR1 as LNHDA and CDR2 as SQIVND (reference sequence). CDR3 amino acids: CASKGRDWVQPQHF. As DNA, the CDR3 is TGTGCCAGTAAGGGCAGGGATTGGGTTCAGCCCCAGCATTTT.

This clone came up a few times. DNA for the CDR3: TGTGCCAGCAGTGCAGGGGGCGCGTTAAAGGGGACCATATATTTT. Its translation: CASSAGGALKGTIYF. The V gene is TRBV2, the J gene TRBJ1-3; 8 bases agree with TRBD1. The CDR3 contains 15 residues. Germline CDR1 SNHLY, CDR2 FYNNEI. Losses at the gene ends were 4 bases for V and 10 bases for J; bases not matched to a gene: 12.

This rearrangement joins TRBV4-3 to TRBJ1-2; a possible D gene is TRBD1 (5 bases). Germline-derived CDR1 and CDR2 are LGHNA and YSLEER. This CDR3 has 16 amino acids. V dropped 1 base and J dropped 8 bases, with 20 bases sitting between them. The chain's CDR3 is CASSQATQGEFRGYTF. CDR3 bases: TGCGCCAGCAGCCAAGCGACCCAGGGTGAATTCAGAGGCTACACCTTC.

The chain has TRBV7-2 and TRBJ2-7, with 10 bases identical to TRBD2. Germline V gene lookup returns CDR1 SGHTA and CDR2 FQGNSA. The junction had 15 bases not matched to a gene; V was cut back by 5 bases and J by 5 bases. This CDR3 region has 17 residues. The CDR3 coding sequence is TGTGCCAGCAGCCGACACGGGGGCAGCGGGAGGGCCGACGAGCAGTACTTC. It specifies CASSRHGGSGRADEQYF.

This clone appeared a few times. V is TRBV6-1 and J is TRBJ1-2; 8 bases match TRBD1. Germline CDR1 MNHNS, CDR2 SASEGT. Unmatched junction bases numbered 0, after V lost 4 bases and J lost 5 bases. This CDR3 spans 12 amino acids. Here the CDR3 reads CASSGTGYGYTF. CDR3 coding DNA: TGTGCCAGCAGTGGGACAGGGTATGGCTACACCTTC.

J is TRBJ2-5 and V is TRBV5-4; D gene uncertain. Germline-derived CDR1 and CDR2 are SGHNT and YYREEE (reference sequence). V was shortened by 2 bases and J by 5 bases, with 10 bases between the two germline ends. The CDR3 totals 13 residues. The CDR3 nucleotides read TGTGCCAGCAGCTTCTCGACTGCGGAGACCCAGTACTTC. It translates to CASSFSTAETQYF.

The J gene is TRBJ1-6, the V gene TRBV5-1; maybe TRBD1 (6 bases). The germline V and J ends were trimmed by 3 bases and 6 bases, with 10 bases remaining between them. Germline CDR1 reads SGHRS; CDR2 reads YFSETQ. This CDR3 contains 14 residues. CDR3 in DNA: TGCGCCAGCAGCTCAGGGGCACTTAATTCACCCCTCCACTTT. Encoded protein: CASSSGALNSPLHF.

This chain links TRBV6-4 with TRBJ2-2; 8 nucleotides agree with TRBD2. The CDR3 spans 15 residues. V shed 5 bases and J 6 bases; nucleotides not matched to a gene: 8. Germline-derived CDR1 and CDR2 are MRHNA and SNTAGT. The CDR3: CASSRLASLPGELFF. In DNA form, the CDR3 reads TGTGCCAGCAGTCGACTAGCGTCACTTCCCGGGGAGCTGTTTTTT.

V and J are TRBV7-2 and TRBJ2-5; D might be TRBD2 (5 bases). Trimming pared 6 bases from V and 5 bases from J, leaving 16 bases between. Germline CDR1 SGHTA, CDR2 FQGNSA. CDR3 size: 14 residues. The CDR3 DNA sequence: TGTGCCAGCAGTTCTGACGGACTGGGGGAGACCCAGTACTTC. It is translated as CASSSDGLGETQYF.

The CDR3 region is CASSARDRDMETQYF. Here the CDR3 DNA reads TGTGCCAGTAGTGCCCGGGACAGGGATATGGAGACCCAGTACTTC. This chain uses TRBV19 with TRBJ2-5; 9 bases are a match to TRBD1. This CDR3 comprises 15 residues. CDR1 is LNHDA, CDR2 SQIVND, per germline (reference sequence). V shed 5 bases and J 5 bases; nucleotides not matched to a gene: 9.

The chain uses TRBV19 and TRBJ2-3; D gene ambiguous. Trimming shortened V by 2 bases and J by 5 bases, and 5 bases separated the two germline ends. CDR1 and CDR2 from the germline V gene are LNHDA and SQIVND (reference sequence). This CDR3 has 12 amino acids. The CDR3 region has the DNA TGTGCCAGTAGTATATCGGGAGATACGCAGTATTTT. It codes for CASSISGDTQYF.

V is TRBV6-1 and J is TRBJ1-2; a weak D match, TRBD1 (6 bases). The germline V and J ends were trimmed by 5 bases and 4 bases, with 17 bases remaining between them. Germline CDR1 and CDR2: MNHNS and SASEGT. CDR3 length: 15 amino acids. CDR3 nucleotides: TGTGCCAGCAGTCCCCGGGACACTTTTTTCTATGGCTACACCTTC. Amino acids: CASSPRDTFFYGYTF.

The rearrangement links TRBV6-5 to TRBJ2-7; D is perhaps TRBD1 (6 bases). V lost 3 bases and J lost 2, with 11 bases in between. The CDR3 consists of 14 residues. Germline V CDR1 and CDR2: MNHEY, SVGAGI. DNA of the CDR3: TGTGCCAGCAGTTATTCTCGGACAGCCTACGAGCAGTACTTC. This encodes CASSYSRTAYEQYF.

The rearrangement uses TRBV27 and TRBJ2-7; 9 nucleotides align to TRBD1. This CDR3 is built from 14 residues. Germline CDR1 reads MNHEY; CDR2 reads SMNVEV (reference sequence). V lost 10 bases, J lost 0 bases, and 7 bases stayed unmatched. The CDR3 sequence is CATRGDRDSYEQYF. The CDR3 DNA reads TGTGCCACGCGAGGGGACAGGGACTCCTACGAGCAGTACTTC.